This entry describes one T cell receptor beta chain. The antigen is unknown. This specimen comes from a study of cytotoxic CD8 clonotypes in ibrutinib-treated CLL. Study in general: The subjects consisted of around eleven relapsed/refractory and over 14 treatment-naive individuals, with some 17 IGHV unmutated. Study findings and constraints: Clonality increased at ibrutinib response, then returned toward baseline at progression. Baseline values of clonality outstripped age-matched healthy donors and followed circulating CD8+ T-cell counts.

V shed 4 bases and J shed 3 bases, with 21 bases lying between them. CDR3 length: 17 residues. CDR1 is KGHSH, CDR2 LQKENI, per germline. Repertoires were generated with immunoSEQ multiplex PCR, while TCRdb's copy carries only in-frame clones and drops some. Seen here are hundreds of thousands of clones, roughly two thirds observed once, and the top ten hold roughly 6.3%. From cryopreserved PBMCs came 1.5 to 2.5 micrograms of genomic DNA used for TCR beta libraries. This specimen was PBMCs, taken after 36 months of ibrutinib treatment. This chain connects TRBV18 to TRBJ1-1; TRBD1 might be the D (6 bases). The clonotype was recovered from a human donor with chronic lymphocytic leukemia. CDR3 protein: CASSLRGGGGLDTEAFF. CDR3 nucleotide sequence: TGTGCCAGCTCACTACGTGGAGGGGGGGGGCTTGACACTGAAGCTTTCTTT.